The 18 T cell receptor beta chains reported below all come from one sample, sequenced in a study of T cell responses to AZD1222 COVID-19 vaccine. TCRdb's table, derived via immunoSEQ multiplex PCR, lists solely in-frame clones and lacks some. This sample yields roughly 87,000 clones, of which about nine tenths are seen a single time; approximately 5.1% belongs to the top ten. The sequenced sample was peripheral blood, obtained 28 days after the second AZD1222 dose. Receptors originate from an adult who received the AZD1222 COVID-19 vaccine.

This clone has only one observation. CDR3: CSVGDSGSAQHF. In DNA form, the CDR3 reads TGCAGCGTCGGGGACAGCGGGTCCGCCCAGCATTTT. The chain carries TRBV29-1 and TRBJ1-5; TRBD1 matches 7 bases. Looked up from germline, CDR1 is SQVTM and CDR2 is ANQGSEA. The CDR3 runs to 12 residues. The V gene end was trimmed by 6 bases and the J gene end by 11 bases; junction bases not matched to a gene: 10.

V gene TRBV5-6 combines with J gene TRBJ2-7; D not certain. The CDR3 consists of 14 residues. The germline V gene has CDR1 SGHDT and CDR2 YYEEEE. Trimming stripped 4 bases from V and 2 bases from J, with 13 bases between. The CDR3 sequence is CASSLPLNPYEQYF. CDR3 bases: TGTGCCAGCAGCCTACCACTTAACCCCTACGAGCAGTACTTC.

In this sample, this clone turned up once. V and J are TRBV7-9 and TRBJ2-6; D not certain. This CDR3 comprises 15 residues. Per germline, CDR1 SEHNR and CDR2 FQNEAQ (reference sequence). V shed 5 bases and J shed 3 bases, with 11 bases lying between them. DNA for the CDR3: TGTGCCAGCAGCCCGCCCTGGGGTGGGGCCAACGTCCTGACTTTC. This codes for CASSPPWGGANVLTF.

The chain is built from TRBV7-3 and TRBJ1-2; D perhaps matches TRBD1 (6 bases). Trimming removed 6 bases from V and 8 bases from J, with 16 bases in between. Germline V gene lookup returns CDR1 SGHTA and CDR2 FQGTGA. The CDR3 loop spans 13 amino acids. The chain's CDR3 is CASSPTGSGGYTF. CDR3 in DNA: TGTGCCAGCAGTCCTACAGGGTCCGGGGGCTACACCTTC.

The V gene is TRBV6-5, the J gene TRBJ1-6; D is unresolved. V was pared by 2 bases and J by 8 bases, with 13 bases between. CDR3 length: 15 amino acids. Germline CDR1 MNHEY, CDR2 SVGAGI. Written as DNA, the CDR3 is TGTGCCAGCAGTTACCAACAAGGACGGGATTCACCCCTCCACTTT. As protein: CASSYQQGRDSPLHF.

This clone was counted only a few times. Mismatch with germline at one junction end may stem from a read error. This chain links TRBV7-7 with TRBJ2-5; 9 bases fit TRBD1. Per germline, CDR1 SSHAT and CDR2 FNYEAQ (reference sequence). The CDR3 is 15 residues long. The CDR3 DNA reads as TGTGCTAGCAGCTTAGGGACAGGGATTCGGGAGACCCAGTACTTC. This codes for CASSLGTGIRETQYF.

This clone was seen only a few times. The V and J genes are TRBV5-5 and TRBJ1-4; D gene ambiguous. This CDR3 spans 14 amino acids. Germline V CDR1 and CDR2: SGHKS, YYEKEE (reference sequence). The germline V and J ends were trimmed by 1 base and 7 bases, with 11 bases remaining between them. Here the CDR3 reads CASSLWQVREKLFF. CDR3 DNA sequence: TGTGCCAGCAGCTTGTGGCAGGTTCGTGAAAAACTGTTTTTT. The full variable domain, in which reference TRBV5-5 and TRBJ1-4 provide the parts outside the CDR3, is DAGVTQSPTHLIKTRGQQVTLRCSPISGHKSVSWYQQVLGQGPQFIFQYYEKEERGRGNFPDRFSARQFPNYSSELNVNALLLGDSALYLCASSLWQVREKLFFGSGTQLSVL.

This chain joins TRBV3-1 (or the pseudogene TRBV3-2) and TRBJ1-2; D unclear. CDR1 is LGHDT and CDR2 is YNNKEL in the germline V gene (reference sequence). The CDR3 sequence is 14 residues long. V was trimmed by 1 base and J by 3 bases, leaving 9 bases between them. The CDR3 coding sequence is TGTGCCAGCAGCCAAGCGTCGGCTTACTATGGCTACACCTTC. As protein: CASSQASAYYGYTF.

The CDR3 DNA reads as TGTGCCAGCAGCCACCCGGACAGGGAAGCTTTCTTT. Encoded protein: CASSHPDREAFF. The rearrangement uses TRBV7-2 and TRBJ1-1; TRBD1 matches 7 bases. This CDR3 contains 12 residues. Germline loops: CDR1 SGHTA, CDR2 FQGNSA. The V gene end was trimmed by 5 bases and the J gene end by 8 bases; junction bases not matched to a gene: 5.

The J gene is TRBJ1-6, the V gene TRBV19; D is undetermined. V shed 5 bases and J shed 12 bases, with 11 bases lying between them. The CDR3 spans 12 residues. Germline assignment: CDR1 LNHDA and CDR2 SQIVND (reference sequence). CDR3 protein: CASSSGLRPLHF. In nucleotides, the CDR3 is TGTGCCAGTAGTTCAGGTTTAAGACCCCTCCACTTT.

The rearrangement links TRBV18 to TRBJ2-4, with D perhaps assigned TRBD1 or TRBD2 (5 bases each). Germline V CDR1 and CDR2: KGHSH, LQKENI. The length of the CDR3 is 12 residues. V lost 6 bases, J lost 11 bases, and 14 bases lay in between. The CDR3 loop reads CASSERVGVQYF. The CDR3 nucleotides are TGTGCCAGCTCCGAGAGGGTAGGGGTTCAGTACTTC.

The CDR3: CASSPEPGNTEAFF. The CDR3 DNA reads TGTGCCAGCAGCCCTGAACCGGGGAACACTGAAGCTTTCTTT. This chain links TRBV9 with TRBJ1-1, with D unclear. CDR3 size: 14 residues. Germline CDR1 SGDLS, CDR2 YYNGEE. Trimming took off 4 bases at V and 1 base at J, with 11 bases between the two ends.

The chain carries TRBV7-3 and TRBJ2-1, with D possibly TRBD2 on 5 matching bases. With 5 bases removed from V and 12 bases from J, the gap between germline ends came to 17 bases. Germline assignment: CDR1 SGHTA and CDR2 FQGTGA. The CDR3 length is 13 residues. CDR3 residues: CASSPYVRGRQFF. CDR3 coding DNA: TGTGCCAGCAGCCCCTATGTTCGGGGTAGGCAGTTCTTC.

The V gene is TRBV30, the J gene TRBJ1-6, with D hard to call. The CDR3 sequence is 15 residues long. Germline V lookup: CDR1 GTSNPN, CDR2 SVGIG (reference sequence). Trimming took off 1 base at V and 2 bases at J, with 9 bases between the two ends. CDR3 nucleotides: TGTGCCTGGAGTGGTGAAGGAACCTATAATTCACCCCTCCACTTT. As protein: CAWSGEGTYNSPLHF.

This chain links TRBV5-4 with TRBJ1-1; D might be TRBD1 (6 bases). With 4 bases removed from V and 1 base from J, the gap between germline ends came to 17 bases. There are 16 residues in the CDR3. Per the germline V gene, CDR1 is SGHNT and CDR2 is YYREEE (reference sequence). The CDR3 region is CASSVTNRAKNTEAFF. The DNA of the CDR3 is TGTGCCAGCAGCGTGACAAACAGGGCGAAGAACACTGAAGCTTTCTTT.

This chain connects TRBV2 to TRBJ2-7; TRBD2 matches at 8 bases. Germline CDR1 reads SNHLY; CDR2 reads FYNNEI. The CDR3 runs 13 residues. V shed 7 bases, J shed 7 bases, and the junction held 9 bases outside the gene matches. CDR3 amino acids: CASKSLAGGEQYF. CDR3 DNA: TGTGCCAGCAAATCCCTAGCGGGTGGGGAGCAGTACTTC.

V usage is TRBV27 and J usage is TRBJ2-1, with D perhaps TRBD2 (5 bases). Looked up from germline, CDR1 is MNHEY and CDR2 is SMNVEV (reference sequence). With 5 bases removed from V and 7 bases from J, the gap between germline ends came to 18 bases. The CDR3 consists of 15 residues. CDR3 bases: TGTGCCAGCAGTCTCCTTGATCTAGCTTGGAATGAGCAGTTCTTC. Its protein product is CASSLLDLAWNEQFF.

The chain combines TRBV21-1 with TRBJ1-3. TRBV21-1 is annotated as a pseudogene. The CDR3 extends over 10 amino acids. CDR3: CASRVNTIYF. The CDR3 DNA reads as TGTGCCTCCCGGGTAAACACCATATATTTT.